This T cell receptor beta chain is drawn from a study of T cell responses to AZD1222 COVID-19 vaccine. Clones were read by immunoSEQ multiplex PCR, and TCRdb kept only the in-frame ones, dropping some. The table lists roughly 120,000 clones, approximately 84% of them singletons. Study findings and constraints: None of the repertoires were sampled until the peak T cell response had passed. Baseline testing showed seropositivity in only six AZD1222 recipients.

Germline V gene lookup returns CDR1 SNHLY and CDR2 FYNNEI. There are 12 residues in the CDR3. Between the trimmed V and J ends, which lost 8 bases and 2 bases, there was a span of 9 bases. Of note for this clone: The antigen is unknown. Other DNA variants within this sample encode the same CDR3.

The clonotype comes from an adult in good health. Specimen: peripheral blood, collected on day 0 of AZD1222 vaccination. The chain uses TRBV2 and TRBJ1-2; tentative D call: TRBD1 (5 bases). The CDR3 loop reads CASQGYNYGYTF. The CDR3 DNA sequence: TGTGCCAGCCAGGGCTACAACTATGGCTACACCTTC. Drawing the rest from reference TRBV2 and TRBJ1-2, the complete variable domain is EPEVTQTPSHQVTQMGQEVILRCVPISNHLYFYWYRQILGQKVEFLVSFYNNEISEKSEIFDDQFSVERPDGSNFTLKIRSTKLEDSAMYFCASQGYNYGYTFGSGTRLTVV.